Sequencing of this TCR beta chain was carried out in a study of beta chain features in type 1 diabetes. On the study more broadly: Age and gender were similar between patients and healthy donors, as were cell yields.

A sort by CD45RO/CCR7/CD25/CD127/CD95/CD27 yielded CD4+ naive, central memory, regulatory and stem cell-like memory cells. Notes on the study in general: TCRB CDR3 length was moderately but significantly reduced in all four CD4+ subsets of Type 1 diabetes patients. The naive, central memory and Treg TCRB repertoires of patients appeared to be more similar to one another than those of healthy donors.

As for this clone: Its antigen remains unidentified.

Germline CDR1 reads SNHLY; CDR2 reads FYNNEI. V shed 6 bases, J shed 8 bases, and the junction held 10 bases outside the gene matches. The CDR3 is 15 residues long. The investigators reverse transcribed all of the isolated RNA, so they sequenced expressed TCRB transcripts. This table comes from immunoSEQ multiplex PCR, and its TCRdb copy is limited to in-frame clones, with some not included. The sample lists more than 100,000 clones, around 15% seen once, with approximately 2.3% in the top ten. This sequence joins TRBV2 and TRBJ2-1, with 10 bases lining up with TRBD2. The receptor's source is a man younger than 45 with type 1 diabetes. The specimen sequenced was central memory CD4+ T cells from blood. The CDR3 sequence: CASSPTSGAGDEQFF. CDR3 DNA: TGTGCCAGCAGCCCCACTAGCGGGGCAGGGGATGAGCAGTTCTTC.